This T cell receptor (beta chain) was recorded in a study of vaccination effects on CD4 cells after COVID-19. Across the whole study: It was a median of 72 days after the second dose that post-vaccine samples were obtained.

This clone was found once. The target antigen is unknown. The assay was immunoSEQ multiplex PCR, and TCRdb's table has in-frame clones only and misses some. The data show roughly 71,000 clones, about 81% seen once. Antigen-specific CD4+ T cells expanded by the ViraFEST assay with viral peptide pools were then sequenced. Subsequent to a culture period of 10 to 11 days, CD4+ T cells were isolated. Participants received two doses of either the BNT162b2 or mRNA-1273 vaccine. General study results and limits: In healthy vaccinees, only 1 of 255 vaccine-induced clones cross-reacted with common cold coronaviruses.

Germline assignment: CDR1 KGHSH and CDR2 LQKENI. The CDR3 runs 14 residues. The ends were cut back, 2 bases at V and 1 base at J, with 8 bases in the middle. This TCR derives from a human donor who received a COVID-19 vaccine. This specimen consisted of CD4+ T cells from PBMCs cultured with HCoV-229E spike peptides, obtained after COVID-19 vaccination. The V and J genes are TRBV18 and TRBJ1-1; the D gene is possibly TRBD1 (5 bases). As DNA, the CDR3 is TGTGCCAGCTCACCAGTGCAGGGGAACACTGAAGCTTTCTTT. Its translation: CASSPVQGNTEAFF.